A single TCR beta chain is shown here with its context. Its antigen has not been determined. No clone much larger than this one lies a single base away; base qualities are absent. TCRbeta CDR3 regions were amplified from genomic DNA using the immunoSEQ Assay, a bias-controlled multiplex PCR. In the source study's methods: The number of nucleated cells in each sample was estimated by amplification of reference gene primers within the assay. To quantify the absolute abundance of each unique TCRbeta CDR3 rearrangement, sequence reads were collapsed and filtered. For each sample, productive Simpson clonality was calculated by taking the square root of Simpson's diversity index across productive rearrangements. TCRdb's version of the immuneACCESS table is confined to in-frame rearrangements and falls short of the full clone set. An unresolved V gene accounts for under half of the shortfall where checked; the remainder is of unknown origin. The D gene and trimming were derived from the DNA, and the V and J assignments and clone size from that table. The sample table shows fewer than 150,000 clones, and roughly 88% are seen once. The ten top clones hold 7.5% to 9.5% of the sample.

A second Seattle source provided samples from volunteer blood donors who had recovered from COVID-19. Collaborating institutions collected whole blood in K2EDTA tubes following their own protocols. Collaborator samples were shipped for TCRbeta analysis as frozen whole blood, isolated PBMCs, or DNA extracted from either sample type. Germline trimming amounts to 4 bases on V and 5 bases on J, with 10 as the count of junction bases outside the gene matches. CDR1 and CDR2, per the germline V gene (reference sequence), are LNHDA and SQIVND. Measured from the cysteine to the phenylalanine, the CDR3 is 15 residues long. The sequence is cut down to CDR3 DNA, 45 bases in frame from base 1. This sample is drawn from a study of blood T cell repertoires in COVID-19 (TCRdb year 2020). For the study in its entirety: Samples covering the acute and convalescent phases of COVID-19 were provided by collaborators in the United States, Italy and Spain. Where available, HLA class I and class II types were obtained from metadata supplied by the sample provider rather than from assay-based typing. Samples came from the ongoing ImmuneRACE study (first 160 participants) plus 1,254 subjects from 6 global collaborators. Subjects who had been exposed to COVID-19, were actively infected with it, or had recovered from it provided the deeply sampled blood TCRbeta repertoires that made up the dataset. The prospective study material was composed of cDNA or gDNA derived from T cells, B-cell-depleted T cells, or PBMCs. A de-identified subject ID, COVID-19 status, age in years and sex were almost always included in the sample metadata. The repertoires were released in a freely available public database meant as a resource for research on the immune response to SARS-CoV-2.

Study-wide conclusions, independent of this receptor: The quantity of clinical and demographic metadata differed by source and by participant and was supplied without curation.

The V and J segments used are TRBV19 and TRBJ1-2, with 7 middle bases fitting TRBD1. Source material: peripheral blood. The sequence was collected from a woman aged 65 to 85 who had recovered from COVID-19. Read as DNA, the sequence is TGTGCCAGTAGTACAGACCAGGGGGGACCTTATGGCTACACCTTC. It codes for CASSTDQGGPYGYTF.